The entry that follows covers one T cell receptor (beta chain) sequence. Its antigen remains unidentified. Assay: immunoSEQ multiplex PCR; the TCRdb copy retains only in-frame clones and omits some. In the table there are 65,000 to 95,000 clones, approximately 94% of which are singletons. This entry comes from a study of OX40 agonist ivuxolimab in advanced cancers. Regarding the study as a whole: Several nonresponders also turned out to have low normalized T-cell clonal expansion. Researchers did not determine the expanded peripheral T cells' antigen specificity. The study observed clonal expansion of CD4+ and CD8+ blood T cells by week 6 at 0.1 to 3.0 mg/kg.

Per the germline V gene, CDR1 is MNHNY and CDR2 is SVGAGI (reference sequence). CDR3 length: 12 residues. V shed 5 bases and J shed 10 bases, with 12 bases lying between them. The rearrangement joins TRBV6-6 to TRBJ1-5; D is uncertain. This TCR came from an adult with an advanced solid tumor such as melanoma, head and neck, liver or kidney cancer. The specimen was CD4+ or CD8+ T cells sorted from blood, collected in a trial of the OX40 agonist ivuxolimab. Here the CDR3 reads CASSTPGIPQHF. The CDR3 nucleotides are TGTGCCAGCAGTACCCCGGGGATTCCCCAGCATTTT.